This is a list of T cell receptor beta chains from one sample in a study of T cells after yellow fever vaccination. TCRdb redid the calling of the 5' RACE reads with MiXCR, one entry per CDR3 protein. In the table there are 500,000 to 650,000 distinct CDR3 sequences, roughly an eighth of which are singletons. The sequences come from PBMCs, collected on the day of the yellow fever booster vaccination. All receptors come from a man between 25 and 39 years old who received the YFV17D yellow fever vaccine. Each CDR3 is given with its conserved first and last residue. The D gene is left open where the match is weak. Some rows have no size entry. The others give once, few or many, or a class for an expanded clone.

j_gene | abundance | d_gene | v_gene | CDR3nt | CDR3aa
TRBJ1-2 | few | TRBD1 | TRBV6-2/TRBV6-3 | TGTGCCAGCAGTACCAGGGACAGCTATGGCTACACCTTC | CASSTRDSYGYTF
TRBJ1-4 | few | NA | TRBV5-1 | TGCGCCAGCAGTAGACAGCCGAATGAAAAACTGTTTTTT | CASSRQPNEKLFF
TRBJ1-6 | few | NA | TRBV20-1 | TGCAGTGCTGACAGTCCTAATTCACCCCTCCACTTT | CSADSPNSPLHF
TRBJ2-4 | NA | NA | TRBV7-8 | TGTGCCAGCAGCTTAGGAGCTCAAAACATTCAGTACTTC | CASSLGAQNIQYF
TRBJ2-7 | NA | TRBD2 | TRBV29-1 | TGCAGCGTTGTTGAGGGAGGGGTCTTGGACGAGCAGTACTTC | CSVVEGGVLDEQYF
TRBJ2-2 | NA | NA | TRBV12-3/TRBV12-4 | TGTGCCAGCACCCCGGGGGACCGCACCGGGGAGCTGTTTTTT | CASTPGDRTGELFF
TRBJ2-1 | NA | NA | TRBV7-9 | TGTGCCAGCAGCTCGGGGGGCGGGACCGCCTCCAATGAGCAGTTCTTC | CASSSGGGTASNEQFF
TRBJ2-1 | few | NA | TRBV7-7 | TGTGCCAGCAGCTTAGACTCCGACGGGGAGCAGTTCTTC | CASSLDSDGEQFF
TRBJ2-5 | few | NA | TRBV12-5 | TGTGCTAGTCTGGGGGGGGCAGAGACCCAGTACTTC | CASLGGAETQYF
TRBJ1-5 | NA | NA | TRBV18 | TGTGCCAGCTCACCAGGGATCTATCAGCCCCAGCATTTT | CASSPGIYQPQHF
TRBJ2-5 | NA | NA | TRBV9 | TGTGCCAGCAGCGTGCGGAGTGAAGAGACCCAGTACTTC | CASSVRSEETQYF
TRBJ2-7 | many | NA | TRBV6-2/TRBV6-3 | TGTGCCAGCCTAAAATCCGCCTCCTACGAGCAGTACTTC | CASLKSASYEQYF
TRBJ2-3 | many | NA | TRBV7-2 | TGTGCCAGCTTGGAGTTTGCAAGAACCAATACGCAGTATTTT | CASLEFARTNTQYF
TRBJ2-1 | few | TRBD2 | TRBV29-1 | TGCAGCGACAGACTAGCGGGCGATGAGCAGTTCTTC | CSDRLAGDEQFF
TRBJ2-1 | NA | TRBD2 | TRBV12-3/TRBV12-4 | TGTGCCAGCACTTTGAAACGGACTAGCGGGAGTGGTCGCAATGAGCAGTTCTTC | CASTLKRTSGSGRNEQFF
TRBJ2-5 | many | TRBD1 | TRBV28 | TGTGCCAGCAGTTTTAGAAATGGACCTGACAGGGGAGAGACCCAGTACTTC | CASSFRNGPDRGETQYF
TRBJ1-3 | few | NA | TRBV19 | TGTGCCAGTAGAACGTGGGGTTCTTCTGGAAACACCATATATTTT | CASRTWGSSGNTIYF
TRBJ2-2 | many | NA | TRBV9 | TGTGCCAGCAGCGTAGCCCCAACAGGGACCGGGGAGCTGTTTTTT | CASSVAPTGTGELFF
TRBJ2-3 | few | NA | TRBV20-1 | TGCAGTGCTAGGGAAGGGGCGGTAGATACGCAGTATTTT | CSAREGAVDTQYF
TRBJ2-1 | few | NA | TRBV7-2 | TGTGCCAGCACCCAAGCGGTCCACCCCCAGCAGTTCTTC | CASTQAVHPQQFF
TRBJ2-7 | NA | NA | TRBV6-1 | TGTGCCACTCACCGGGACGAGAAGGCCTACGAGCAGTACTTC | CATHRDEKAYEQYF
TRBJ1-5 | few | NA | TRBV5-8 | TGTGCCAGCAGCCCGGAAGCCATTTGGGGGCAGCCCCAGCATTTT | CASSPEAIWGQPQHF
TRBJ2-7 | few | NA | TRBV20-1 | TGCAGTGCTAGGGTTAGCGCCGCGGGGTACGAGCAGTACTTC | CSARVSAAGYEQYF